This TCR beta chain stems from a study of blood T cell repertoires in COVID-19. This CDR3 has 16 amino acids. The V gene end was trimmed by 7 bases and the J gene end by 6 bases; junction bases not matched to a gene: 12. Germline CDR1 LNHDA, CDR2 SQIVND (reference sequence). The data were produced by immunoSEQ multiplex PCR, yet TCRdb's version contains in-frame clones alone and is incomplete. In the table there are under 100,000 clones, around four fifths of which are singletons. Sample: peripheral blood. The source is a middle-aged man with acute or convalescent COVID-19. The rearrangement uses TRBV19 and TRBJ2-3, with 11 bases that match TRBD2. In DNA, the CDR3 is TGTGCCAGTACCGTGGGGACTAGCGGAACCACGGATACGCAGTATTTT. Protein product: CASTVGTSGTTDTQYF.